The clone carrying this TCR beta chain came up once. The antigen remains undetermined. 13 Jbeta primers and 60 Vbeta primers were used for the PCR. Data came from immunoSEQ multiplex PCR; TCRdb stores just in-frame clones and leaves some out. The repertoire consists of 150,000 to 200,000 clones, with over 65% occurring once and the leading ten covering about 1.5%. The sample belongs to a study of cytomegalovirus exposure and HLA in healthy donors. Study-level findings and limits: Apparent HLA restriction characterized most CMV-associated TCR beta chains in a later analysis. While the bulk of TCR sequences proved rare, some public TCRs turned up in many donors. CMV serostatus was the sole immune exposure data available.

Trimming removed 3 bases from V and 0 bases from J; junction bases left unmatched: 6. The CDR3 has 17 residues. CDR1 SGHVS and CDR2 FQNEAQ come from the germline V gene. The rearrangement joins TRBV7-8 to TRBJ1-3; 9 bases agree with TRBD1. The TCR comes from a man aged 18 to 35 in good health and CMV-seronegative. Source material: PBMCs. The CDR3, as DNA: TGTGCCAGCAGCTTTGCCGGGACAGGGACCTCTGGAAACACCATATATTTT. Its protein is CASSFAGTGTSGNTIYF.